These 31 T cell receptor beta chains originate from one sample sequenced in a study of cytomegalovirus exposure and HLA in healthy donors. The PCR used 60 Vbeta and 13 Jbeta primers. Assay: immunoSEQ multiplex PCR; the TCRdb copy retains only in-frame clones and omits some. The sample records around 170,000 clones, roughly 77% being singletons. Sequencing was carried out using PBMCs. The receptor set was obtained from a woman between 50 and 59 years old in good health and CMV-seropositive.

The chain combines TRBV2 with TRBJ2-5; 7 nucleotides line up with TRBD1. Per germline, CDR1 SNHLY and CDR2 FYNNEI. The CDR3 covers 16 residues. J was trimmed by 0 bases and V by 1 base; bases with no gene match: 5. CDR3 nucleotides: TGTGCCAGCAGTGAAGGAGGGGGCGGGTACCAAGAGACCCAGTACTTC. The encoded protein is CASSEGGGGYQETQYF.

This rearrangement joins TRBV9 to TRBJ2-5, with 7 bases matching TRBD1. The length of the CDR3 is 16 residues. Germline loops: CDR1 SGDLS, CDR2 YYNGEE. V trimming: 3 bases; J trimming: 4 bases; junction bases outside the gene matches: 12. CDR3 nucleotide sequence: TGTGCCAGCAGCGACGGGACAGCCCCAGGGAGAGAGACCCAGTACTTC. Amino acids: CASSDGTAPGRETQYF.

This clone was counted once. In DNA, the CDR3 is TGTGCCAGCAGCTTAGGGGCGACAGGGTTGAGAGATACGCAGTATTTT. It translates to CASSLGATGLRDTQYF. The rearrangement links TRBV5-4 to TRBJ2-3; 7 nucleotides line up with TRBD1. Trimming cost V 2 bases and J 5 bases; bases outside gene matches: 11. Germline CDR1 and CDR2: SGHNT and YYREEE (reference sequence). The CDR3 extends over 16 amino acids.

This chain uses TRBV7-2 with TRBJ1-1; no clear D gene. The CDR3 loop spans 14 amino acids. Germline CDR1 reads SGHTA; CDR2 reads FQGNSA. Trimming stripped 1 base from V and 4 bases from J, with 10 bases between. The DNA of the CDR3 is TGTGCCAGCAGCTTAGTTTCTGGAGGCACTGAAGCTTTCTTT. Protein sequence: CASSLVSGGTEAFF.

The rearrangement joins TRBV7-9 to TRBJ1-4; 7 bases are shared with TRBD1. Germline V gene data show CDR1 as SEHNR and CDR2 as FQNEAQ (reference sequence). The length of the CDR3 is 15 residues. Trimming took 1 base from V and 5 from J; bases not matched to a gene: 4. The CDR3 here is CASSLEGTANEKLFF. As DNA, the CDR3 is TGTGCCAGCAGCTTAGAAGGGACAGCCAATGAAAAACTGTTTTTT.

The gene calls are TRBV14 and TRBJ1-1; possibly TRBD1 for D (5 bases). CDR1 SGHDN and CDR2 FVKESK come from the germline V gene. Trimming shortened V by 4 bases and J by 5 bases, and 17 bases separated the two germline ends. The CDR3 is 15 residues long. CDR3 coding DNA: TGTGCCAGCAGCCCTACATGGGCAGGGAATACTGAAGCTTTCTTT. Translating gives CASSPTWAGNTEAFF.

V gene TRBV5-1 combines with J gene TRBJ2-2, with D possibly matching TRBD1 (5 bases). CDR1 and CDR2 from the germline V gene are SGHRS and YFSETQ. CDR3 length equals 13 residues. V was trimmed by 2 bases and J by 5 bases, leaving 7 bases between them. CDR3 loop: CASSLGVTGELFF. DNA of the CDR3: TGCGCCAGCAGCTTAGGGGTGACCGGGGAGCTGTTTTTT. The full variable domain, completed using reference TRBV5-1 and TRBJ2-2, is KAGVTQTPRYLIKTRGQQVTLSCSPISGHRSVSWYQQTPGQGLQFLFEYFSETQRNKGNFPGRFSGRQFSNSRSEMNVSTLELGDSALYLCASSLGVTGELFFGEGSRLTVL.

This clone was detected a few times. The V and J genes are TRBV7-3 and TRBJ2-3; the D gene is possibly TRBD1 (5 bases). The CDR3 sequence is 14 residues long. Germline assignment: CDR1 SGHTA and CDR2 FQGTGA. V was clipped by 0 bases and J by 5 bases, with 9 bases between them. CDR3 loop: CASSLTGRGDTQYF. DNA of the CDR3: TGTGCCAGCAGCTTAACTGGTAGGGGAGATACGCAGTATTTT.

V usage is TRBV7-3 and J usage is TRBJ2-3, with D tentatively TRBD2 (7 bases). Per germline, CDR1 SGHTA and CDR2 FQGTGA. Trimming cost V 5 bases and J 4 bases, with 22 bases left between them. The CDR3 spans 17 residues. CDR3 loop: CASSRSPGGPGADTQYF. CDR3 bases: TGTGCCAGCAGCCGCTCCCCCGGGGGGCCGGGCGCAGATACGCAGTATTTT.

The chain links TRBV6-1 to TRBJ1-4; D is unclear. In germline, CDR1 is MNHNS, CDR2 SASEGT. V was clipped by 3 bases and J by 7 bases, with 18 bases between them. This CDR3 comprises 16 residues. Here the CDR3 reads CASSDAREWFSEKLFF. The CDR3 coding sequence is TGTGCCAGCAGTGATGCGAGAGAGTGGTTTAGTGAAAAACTGTTTTTT.

The gene calls are TRBV15 and TRBJ2-5, with 8 bases fitting TRBD2. CDR3 length equals 16 residues. The V and J ends lost 5 bases and 5 bases, in that order; junction bases with no gene match: 13. Germline values: CDR1 LNHNV, CDR2 YYDKDF (reference sequence). CDR3 DNA: TGTGCCACCAGCTTTCGACGGGGGGGTGGGAGGGAGACCCAGTACTTC. It translates to CATSFRRGGGRETQYF.

This clone is a singleton in its sample. The V gene is TRBV10-3, the J gene TRBJ1-5; D is possibly TRBD1 (6 bases). Trimming cost V 6 bases and J 6 bases, with 12 bases left between them. Germline-derived CDR1 and CDR2 are ENHRY and SYGVKD. The CDR3 loop spans 13 amino acids. CDR3 protein: CAIRTGLFQPQHF. CDR3 DNA sequence: TGTGCCATCAGAACAGGGCTGTTTCAGCCCCAGCATTTT.

CDR3 in DNA: TGTGCCAGCCGACGACTAGCGGGGGCCTTGGATACGCAGTATTTT. It encodes CASRRLAGALDTQYF. The chain recombines TRBV5-6 with TRBJ2-3, with 12 nucleotides matching TRBD2. The CDR3 contains 15 residues. V lost 7 bases, J lost 6 bases, and 9 bases stayed unmatched. Germline V gene lookup returns CDR1 SGHDT and CDR2 YYEEEE. Looking up the rest from reference TRBV5-6 and TRBJ2-3 gives the full variable domain: DAGVTQSPTHLIKTRGQQVTLRCSPKSGHDTVSWYQQALGQGPQFIFQYYEEEERQRGNFPDRFSGHQFPNYSSELNVNALLLGDSALYLCASRRLAGALDTQYFGPGTRLTVL.

The sample holds a few counts of this clone. J is TRBJ2-7 and V is TRBV6-5; the D gene is possibly TRBD2 (5 bases). Germline values: CDR1 MNHEY, CDR2 SVGAGI. The V and J ends lost 5 bases and 0 bases respectively, with 11 bases between them. The CDR3 covers 14 residues. As DNA, the CDR3 is TGTGCCAGCAGTATCACGGGGAACTCCTACGAGCAGTACTTC. It yields the protein CASSITGNSYEQYF.

The gene calls are TRBV29-1 and TRBJ2-1; the D gene is possibly TRBD2 (7 bases). Germline CDR1 and CDR2: SQVTM and ANQGSEA. V was trimmed by 6 bases and J by 15 bases, leaving 18 bases between them. The CDR3 runs to 11 residues. For the CDR3, the DNA is TGCAGCGTCACAAAGGGGGGGGTTCGGTTCTTC. It translates to CSVTKGGVRFF.

Comment on this clone: Its ends do not fully match the called genes, so a read error is possible. V usage is TRBV7-7 and J usage is TRBJ2-3; weak D call: TRBD2 (6 bases). The germline V gene encodes CDR1 SSHAT and CDR2 FNYEAQ (reference sequence). CDR3 length equals 13 residues. The CDR3 spells CASSTTGGDTQYF. CDR3 in DNA: TGTGCTAGCAGCACCACCGGGGGAGATACGCAGTATTTT.

The V gene is TRBV7-2, the J gene TRBJ1-2; tentative D call: TRBD1 (5 bases). Trimming shortened V by 2 bases and J by 2 bases, and 12 bases separated the two germline ends. Germline V gives CDR1 SGHTA, CDR2 FQGNSA. CDR3 length: 15 residues. Written as DNA, the CDR3 is TGTGCCAGCAGCTTACGCCGGGAGGGGAACTATGGCTACACCTTC. It specifies CASSLRREGNYGYTF.

V usage is TRBV19 and J usage is TRBJ1-1; D is ambiguous. Germline values: CDR1 LNHDA, CDR2 SQIVND (reference sequence). The CDR3 covers 13 residues. V lost 1 base and J lost 6, with 9 bases in between. CDR3 region: CASSIGKQAEAFF. CDR3 nucleotide sequence: TGTGCCAGTAGTATAGGGAAGCAGGCTGAAGCTTTCTTT.

This clone was observed a handful of times. The junction does not match germline at one end; this may be a read error. The chain carries TRBV20-1 and TRBJ1-1, with D possibly matching TRBD1 (6 bases). Germline V gene sequence: CDR1 DFQATT, CDR2 SNEGSKA (reference sequence). The CDR3 covers 10 residues. The DNA of the CDR3 is TGCAGTGCCCAAATCGACAGGAAGGTATTT. Protein sequence: CSAQIDRKVF.

This chain uses TRBV14 with TRBJ2-7; possibly TRBD2 for D (7 bases). The V end was cut by 2 bases, the J end by 1 base, with 18 bases between. Germline V lookup: CDR1 SGHDN, CDR2 FVKESK. The CDR3 consists of 17 residues. The CDR3 spells CASSQRSGLGGSYEQYF. CDR3 DNA: TGTGCCAGCAGCCAAAGGAGTGGACTAGGGGGGTCCTACGAGCAGTACTTC.

This clone was seen a handful of times. V and J are TRBV7-8 and TRBJ2-7, with 7 bases that match TRBD1. CDR3 size: 15 residues. CDR1 is SGHVS and CDR2 is FQNEAQ in the germline V gene. With 2 bases clipped from V and 2 bases from J, the junction kept 6 bases outside the gene matches. The CDR3: CASSLKTGSPYEQYF. For the CDR3, the DNA is TGTGCCAGCAGCTTAAAGACAGGGAGCCCCTACGAGCAGTACTTC.

This rearrangement joins TRBV7-2 to TRBJ2-1; 12 positions agree with TRBD2. J was trimmed by 10 bases and V by 5 bases; bases with no gene match: 12. Germline V CDR1 and CDR2: SGHTA, FQGNSA. The CDR3 totals 16 residues. The CDR3 protein is CASSSTPSGGAGEQFF. The CDR3 bases are TGTGCCAGCAGCAGCACCCCTAGCGGGGGGGCGGGAGAGCAGTTCTTC.

The CDR3 spells CASSLVPESYEQYF. The CDR3 DNA sequence: TGCGCCAGCAGCTTGGTTCCAGAAAGCTACGAGCAGTACTTC. The chain is built from TRBV5-1 and TRBJ2-7; D is ambiguous. V was cut by 0 bases and J by 3 bases, with 10 bases left in between. Germline values: CDR1 SGHRS, CDR2 YFSETQ. The CDR3 extends over 14 amino acids.

The rearrangement uses TRBV7-2 and TRBJ2-1, with D possibly being TRBD1 (6 bases). Germline lookup yields CDR1 SGHTA and CDR2 FQGNSA. CDR3 length: 15 amino acids. Trimming took off 5 bases at V and 4 bases at J, with 15 bases between the two ends. In nucleotides, the CDR3 is TGTGCCAGCAGCCCGCCAGGACAGTCTTACAATGAGCAGTTCTTC. This codes for CASSPPGQSYNEQFF.

Concerning this clone: Other DNA sequences in the sample encode the same CDR3. The chain is built from TRBV6-1 and TRBJ2-7, with D possibly matching TRBD2 (5 bases). Trimming took 2 bases from V and 0 from J, leaving 8 bases between them. CDR3 length equals 14 residues. The germline gives CDR1 MNHNS, CDR2 SASEGT. The CDR3 bases are TGTGCCAGCAGTGAACTGGGAGTCTCCTACGAGCAGTACTTC. Residues: CASSELGVSYEQYF.

J is TRBJ1-5 and V is TRBV5-1; TRBD1 matches 8 bases. Germline values: CDR1 SGHRS, CDR2 YFSETQ. J was trimmed by 4 bases and V by 2 bases; bases with no gene match: 5. The CDR3 is 15 amino acids. CDR3 in amino acids: CASSFSGGVNQPQHF. In DNA form, the CDR3 reads TGCGCCAGCAGCTTCTCAGGGGGCGTTAATCAGCCCCAGCATTTT. The entire variable domain, with the rest obtained from reference TRBV5-1 and TRBJ1-5, is as follows: KAGVTQTPRYLIKTRGQQVTLSCSPISGHRSVSWYQQTPGQGLQFLFEYFSETQRNKGNFPGRFSGRQFSNSRSEMNVSTLELGDSALYLCASSFSGGVNQPQHFGDGTRLSIL.

V is TRBV28 and J is TRBJ2-7; 10 nucleotides line up with TRBD1. This CDR3 has 14 residues. Germline-derived CDR1 and CDR2 are MDHEN and SYDVKM. V shed 3 bases, J shed 6 bases, and the junction held 5 bases outside the gene matches. This chain's CDR3 is CASSLRDRGLEQYF. DNA of the CDR3: TGTGCCAGCAGTTTGAGGGACAGGGGACTCGAGCAGTACTTC.

The CDR3 reads CSARRGGNYNEQFF. The CDR3 DNA is TGCAGCGCTAGGCGGGGGGGAAACTACAATGAGCAGTTCTTC. J is TRBJ2-1 and V is TRBV29-1, with TRBD2 identical over 9 bases. Germline V gives CDR1 SQVTM, CDR2 ANQGSEA. CDR3 length: 14 residues. The V segment lost 7 bases and the J segment 3 bases; nucleotides outside the gene matches: 7.

Worth noting for this clone: Other DNA sequences in the sample encode the same CDR3. The chain carries TRBV2 and TRBJ2-5; D gene uncertain. Germline V gene sequence: CDR1 SNHLY, CDR2 FYNNEI. The V and J ends lost 3 bases and 5 bases respectively, with 13 bases between them. The CDR3 covers 14 residues. Here the CDR3 DNA reads TGTGCCAGCAGTGACTCCCGCGGTAGGGAGACCCAGTACTTC. Its protein product is CASSDSRGRETQYF. The whole variable domain, filled in from reference TRBV2 and TRBJ2-5, reads EPEVTQTPSHQVTQMGQEVILRCVPISNHLYFYWYRQILGQKVEFLVSFYNNEISEKSEIFDDQFSVERPDGSNFTLKIRSTKLEDSAMYFCASSDSRGRETQYFGPGTRLLVL.

Only one count was recorded for this clone. The chain carries TRBV5-6 and TRBJ2-7, with D maybe TRBD2 (6 bases). This CDR3 spans 16 amino acids. Trimming pared 0 bases from V and 0 bases from J, leaving 13 bases between. Germline V lookup: CDR1 SGHDT, CDR2 YYEEEE. CDR3 sequence reads: CASSLVGVSGSYEQYF. The CDR3 nucleotides read TGTGCCAGCAGCTTGGTAGGGGTTAGCGGCTCCTACGAGCAGTACTTC.

The chain combines TRBV5-1 with TRBJ2-5; no clear D gene. The CDR3 is 13 amino acids. The germline V gene has CDR1 SGHRS and CDR2 YFSETQ. Between the trimmed V and J ends, which lost 1 base and 1 base, there was a span of 5 bases. The CDR3: CASSLNTQETQYF. The DNA for the CDR3 is TGCGCCAGCAGCTTGAACACCCAAGAGACCCAGTACTTC.